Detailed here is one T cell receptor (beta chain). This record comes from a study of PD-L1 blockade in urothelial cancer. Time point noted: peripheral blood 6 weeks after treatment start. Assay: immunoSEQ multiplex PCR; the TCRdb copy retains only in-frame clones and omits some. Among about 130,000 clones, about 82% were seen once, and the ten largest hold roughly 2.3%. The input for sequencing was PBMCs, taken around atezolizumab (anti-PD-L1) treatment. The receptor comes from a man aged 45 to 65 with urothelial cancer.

The CDR3 here is CASSWAGVEQYF. CDR3 DNA: TGTGCCAGCAGCTGGGCAGGGGTTGAGCAGTACTTC. The chain links TRBV5-5 to TRBJ2-7; weak D call: TRBD1 (6 bases). The CDR3 covers 12 residues. Looked up from germline, CDR1 is SGHKS and CDR2 is YYEKEE (reference sequence). The V gene lost 3 bases and the J gene lost 7 bases, with 11 bases spanning the gap.